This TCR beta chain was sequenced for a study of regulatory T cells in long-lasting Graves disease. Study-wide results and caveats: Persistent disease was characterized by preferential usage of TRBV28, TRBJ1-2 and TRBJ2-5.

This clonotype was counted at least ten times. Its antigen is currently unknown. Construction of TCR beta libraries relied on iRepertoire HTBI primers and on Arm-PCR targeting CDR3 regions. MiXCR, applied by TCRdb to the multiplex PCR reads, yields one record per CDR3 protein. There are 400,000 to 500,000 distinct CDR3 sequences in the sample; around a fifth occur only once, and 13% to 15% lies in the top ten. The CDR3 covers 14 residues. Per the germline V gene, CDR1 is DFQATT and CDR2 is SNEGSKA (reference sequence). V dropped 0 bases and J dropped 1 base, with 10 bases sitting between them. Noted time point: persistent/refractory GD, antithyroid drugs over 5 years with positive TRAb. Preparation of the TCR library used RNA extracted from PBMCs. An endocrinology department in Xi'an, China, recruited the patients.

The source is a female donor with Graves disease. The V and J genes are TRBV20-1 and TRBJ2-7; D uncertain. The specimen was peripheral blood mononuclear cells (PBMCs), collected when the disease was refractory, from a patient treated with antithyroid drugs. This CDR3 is CSARDLDKSYEQYF. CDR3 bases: TGCAGTGCTAGAGACCTAGACAAGTCCTACGAGCAGTACTTC.